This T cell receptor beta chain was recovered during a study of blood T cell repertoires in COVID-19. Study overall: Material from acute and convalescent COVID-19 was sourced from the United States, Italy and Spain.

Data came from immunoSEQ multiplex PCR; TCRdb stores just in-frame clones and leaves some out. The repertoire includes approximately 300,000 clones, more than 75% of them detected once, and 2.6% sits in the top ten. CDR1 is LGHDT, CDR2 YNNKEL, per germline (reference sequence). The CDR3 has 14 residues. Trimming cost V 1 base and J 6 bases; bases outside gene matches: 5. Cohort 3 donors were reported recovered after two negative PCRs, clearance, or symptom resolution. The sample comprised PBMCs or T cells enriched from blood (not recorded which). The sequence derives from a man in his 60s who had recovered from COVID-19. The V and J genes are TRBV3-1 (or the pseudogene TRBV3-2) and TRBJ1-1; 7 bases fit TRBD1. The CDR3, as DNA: TGTGCCAGCAGCCAAGCGTCCCAGGGGGCTGAAGCTTTCTTT. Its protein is CASSQASQGAEAFF.